This TCR beta chain was found in a study of blood T cell repertoires in COVID-19. At the level of the study: In each case, the material was cDNA or gDNA derived from T cells, B-cell-depleted T cells, or PBMCs.

The CDR3 totals 16 residues. Germline V gives CDR1 SGHTA, CDR2 FQGTGA. Between the trimmed V and J ends, which lost 5 bases and 0 bases, there was a span of 17 bases. Sequencing was performed with immunoSEQ multiplex PCR; in TCRdb, only in-frame clones are kept and a portion is missing. The sample contains 100,000 to 150,000 clones, around 63% of which appear only once. The sample consisted of peripheral blood. This sequence originates from a woman in her 70s with acute or convalescent COVID-19. This sequence joins TRBV7-3 and TRBJ2-7; no clear D. The chain's CDR3 is CASSRMPSSASYEQYF. The DNA of the CDR3 is TGTGCCAGCAGCCGTATGCCTAGTTCTGCCTCCTACGAGCAGTACTTC.